These 21 T cell receptor beta chains were all obtained from the same sample, sequenced in a study of vaccination effects on CD4 cells after COVID-19. No antigen is known for these receptors. Prior to sequencing, the ViraFEST assay stimulated PBMC with viral peptide pools, which expanded the antigen-specific CD4+ T cells. The culture ran for around nine days, and then CD4+ T cells were isolated. Data came from immunoSEQ multiplex PCR; TCRdb stores just in-frame clones and leaves some out. The sample carries about 22,000 clones, around 70% recorded once. The sequences come from CD4+ T cells from PBMCs cultured with HCoV-229E spike peptides, collected before COVID-19 vaccination. The source of these receptors is a human donor who received a COVID-19 vaccine.

The chain combines TRBV29-1 with TRBJ2-1; tentatively, D is TRBD1 (5 bases). The length of the CDR3 is 13 residues. Germline V lookup: CDR1 SQVTM, CDR2 ANQGSEA. Trimming shortened V by 4 bases and J by 3 bases, and 10 bases separated the two germline ends. The DNA for the CDR3 is TGCAGCGTTGGCCAGGGCTTCTACAATGAGCAGTTCTTC. It translates to CSVGQGFYNEQFF.

J is TRBJ1-6 and V is TRBV9, with 7 bases identical to TRBD1. Germline CDR1 is SGDLS and CDR2 is YYNGEE. The CDR3 length is 14 residues. Trimming cost V 5 bases and J 7 bases; bases outside gene matches: 6. The CDR3 protein is CASSWGTVNSPLHF. The CDR3 DNA sequence: TGTGCCAGCAGTTGGGGGACAGTCAATTCACCCCTCCACTTT. Filled out from reference TRBV9 and TRBJ1-6, the complete variable domain reads DSGVTQTPKHLITATGQRVTLRCSPRSGDLSVYWYQQSLDQGLQFLIQYYNGEERAKGNILERFSAQQFPDLHSELNLSSLELGDSALYFCASSWGTVNSPLHFGNGTRLTVT.

This clone appeared a few times. J is TRBJ1-2 and V is TRBV19, with 7 positions matching TRBD1. Germline-derived CDR1 and CDR2 are LNHDA and SQIVND (reference sequence). This CDR3 region has 15 residues. Germline trimming cut 1 base from V and 5 bases from J; bases unmatched to any gene: 7. DNA for the CDR3: TGTGCCAGTAGTATAGCCGAGGGACAGAAATATGGCTACACCTTC. As protein: CASSIAEGQKYGYTF.

The chain carries TRBV5-1 and TRBJ2-3, with a weak D call TRBD2 (6 bases). V lost 0 bases, J lost 0 bases, and 14 bases lay in between. Germline CDR1 reads SGHRS; CDR2 reads YFSETQ. The CDR3 consists of 17 residues. The chain's CDR3 is CASSLAPPSGSTDTQYF. The CDR3 DNA follows: TGCGCCAGCAGCTTGGCCCCCCCCAGCGGGAGCACAGATACGCAGTATTTT. Together with reference TRBV5-1 and TRBJ2-3, the CDR3 gives the full variable domain: KAGVTQTPRYLIKTRGQQVTLSCSPISGHRSVSWYQQTPGQGLQFLFEYFSETQRNKGNFPGRFSGRQFSNSRSEMNVSTLELGDSALYLCASSLAPPSGSTDTQYFGPGTRLTVL.

Only one count was recorded for this clone. This rearrangement joins TRBV2 to TRBJ2-3, with TRBD2 matching 9 bases. V lost 7 bases to trimming and J lost 2 bases; unmatched junction nucleotides: 7. The CDR3 is 15 amino acids. Germline V gives CDR1 SNHLY, CDR2 FYNNEI. CDR3 loop: CASTGRGGTTDTQYF. The CDR3 nucleotides read TGTGCCAGCACGGGGCGGGGGGGGACCACAGATACGCAGTATTTT.

This chain connects TRBV2 to TRBJ2-5; maybe TRBD1 (6 bases). The V end was cut by 7 bases, the J end by 5 bases, with 17 bases between. CDR1 is SNHLY, CDR2 FYNNEI, per germline. The CDR3 loop spans 14 amino acids. Written as DNA, the CDR3 is TGTGCCAGCACCAGCAGACAGGTCCGGGAGACCCAGTACTTC. This translates into CASTSRQVRETQYF.

V usage is TRBV6-1 and J usage is TRBJ1-2; possibly TRBD1 for D (6 bases). The CDR3 extends over 15 amino acids. Germline V gene lookup returns CDR1 MNHNS and CDR2 SASEGT. V was trimmed by 1 base and J by 8 bases, leaving 17 bases between them. CDR3 coding DNA: TGTGCCAGCAGTGAAGAGGCGGCGGGGGCGCGGGGCTACACCTTC. It yields the protein CASSEEAAGARGYTF.

This chain uses TRBV4-2 with TRBJ2-6; TRBD2 matches 11 bases. The CDR3 is 19 residues long. V gave up 0 bases and J gave up 0 bases; unmatched junction bases: 4. The germline V gene has CDR1 LGHNA and CDR2 YNFKEQ. The CDR3 DNA follows: TGTGCCAGCAGCCAAGAGGGACTAGCGGCTAGCTCTGGGGCCAACGTCCTGACTTTC. This sequence encodes CASSQEGLAASSGANVLTF.

This clone was found a few times. The chain recombines TRBV27 with TRBJ2-4; 9 bases fit TRBD2. Per the germline V gene, CDR1 is MNHEY and CDR2 is SMNVEV (reference sequence). V shed 5 bases and J 15 bases; nucleotides not matched to a gene: 20. The CDR3 is made up of 16 amino acids. CDR3 bases: TGTGCCAGCAGTAGAACCGGGACCGCGGGAGGGTCATTCACGTACTTC. It specifies CASSRTGTAGGSFTYF.

The chain employs TRBV19 and TRBJ1-1, with D perhaps matching TRBD1 (6 bases). The germline V gene encodes CDR1 LNHDA and CDR2 SQIVND (reference sequence). V lost 6 bases and J 1 base, leaving 9 bases between the germline ends. The CDR3 contains 13 residues. The CDR3 is CASSLQGNTEAFF. CDR3 in DNA: TGTGCCAGTAGCTTACAGGGGAACACTGAAGCTTTCTTT.

The J gene is TRBJ2-7, the V gene TRBV2, with 8 bases aligning to TRBD2. Losses at the gene ends were 4 bases for V and 3 bases for J; bases not matched to a gene: 8. The CDR3 extends over 15 amino acids. Germline CDR1 is SNHLY and CDR2 is FYNNEI. This chain's CDR3 is CASSARSSGRYEQYF. CDR3 DNA sequence: TGTGCCAGCAGTGCGAGATCTAGCGGGCGCTACGAGCAGTACTTC.

The rearrangement joins TRBV2 to TRBJ2-7; D unclear. V was trimmed by 8 bases and J by 2 bases, leaving 16 bases between them. Germline-derived CDR1 and CDR2 are SNHLY and FYNNEI. This CDR3 spans 14 amino acids. The CDR3 loop is CASFPGSRTYEQYF. DNA for the CDR3: TGTGCCAGCTTTCCTGGAAGTCGTACCTACGAGCAGTACTTC.

This chain links TRBV19 with TRBJ2-5, with D perhaps TRBD1 (5 bases). The CDR3 sequence is 12 residues long. Germline CDR1 and CDR2: LNHDA and SQIVND (reference sequence). The germline V and J ends were trimmed by 6 bases and 0 bases, with 5 bases remaining between them. CDR3 DNA sequence: TGTGCCAGTAGACAGGACCAAGAGACCCAGTACTTC. It is translated as CASRQDQETQYF.

The chain is built from TRBV5-1 and TRBJ2-1; 7 nucleotides line up with TRBD2. The CDR3 loop spans 16 amino acids. Germline loops: CDR1 SGHRS, CDR2 YFSETQ. J was trimmed by 8 bases and V by 0 bases; bases with no gene match: 11. The CDR3 spells CASSLASGPPADEQFF. CDR3 sequence (DNA): TGCGCCAGCAGCTTGGCTAGCGGTCCCCCCGCGGATGAGCAGTTCTTC.

The rearrangement joins TRBV5-6 to TRBJ2-7, with 8 nucleotides matching TRBD1. The CDR3 has 16 amino acids. V was clipped by 4 bases and J by 0 bases; unmatched bases: 9. Germline loops: CDR1 SGHDT, CDR2 YYEEEE. The CDR3 DNA reads as TGTGCCAGCAGCCAAGGACAGGGTTCCCTCTCCTACGAGCAGTACTTC. This gives the protein CASSQGQGSLSYEQYF.

V usage is TRBV18 and J usage is TRBJ2-7; 10 bases match TRBD2. This CDR3 has 14 residues. Germline loops: CDR1 KGHSH, CDR2 LQKENI. Unmatched junction bases numbered 6, after V lost 4 bases and J lost 6 bases. In nucleotides, the CDR3 is TGTGCCAGCTCACTACTAGCGGGACGGAGCGAGCAGTACTTC. Its translation is CASSLLAGRSEQYF. The whole variable domain, filled in from reference TRBV18 and TRBJ2-7, reads NAGVMQNPRHLVRRRGQEARLRCSPMKGHSHVYWYRQLPEEGLKFMVYLQKENIIDESGMPKERFSAEFPKEGPSILRIQQVVRGDSAAYFCASSLLAGRSEQYFGPGTRLTVT.

This clone was seen a handful of times. The DNA of the CDR3 is TGTGCCAGCTCACGGGGAGGATCAGGCGAGCAGTACTTC. Translation: CASSRGGSGEQYF. V is TRBV18 and J is TRBJ2-7, with a tentative D call TRBD2 (6 bases). The germline V gene encodes CDR1 KGHSH and CDR2 LQKENI. This CDR3 is 13 amino acids long. V was shortened by 4 bases and J by 6 bases, with 13 bases between the two germline ends.

The chain combines TRBV29-1 with TRBJ1-2, with 11 bases matching TRBD1. V trimming: 6 bases; J trimming: 4 bases; junction bases outside the gene matches: 7. This CDR3 is 14 amino acids long. From germline, CDR1 is SQVTM and CDR2 ANQGSEA. The CDR3 DNA reads TGCAGCGTAGCCGGACAGGGGGCCTTCTATGGCTACACCTTC. Protein sequence: CSVAGQGAFYGYTF.

This sequence joins TRBV6-1 and TRBJ1-4, with a tentative D call TRBD1 (5 bases). This CDR3 has 15 amino acids. The V end lost 0 bases, the J end lost 8 bases, and 13 bases lay between the germline ends. CDR1 is MNHNS, CDR2 SASEGT, per germline. The CDR3 sequence: CASSEAWGGSEKLFF. CDR3 nucleotide sequence: TGTGCCAGCAGTGAAGCCTGGGGGGGAAGCGAAAAACTGTTTTTT.

This sequence joins TRBV7-9 and TRBJ1-1; 9 bases are a match to TRBD1. The CDR3 runs to 14 residues. Trimming at V came to 4 bases and at J to 1 base, leaving 1 base not matched to a gene. Germline V gene sequence: CDR1 SEHNR, CDR2 FQNEAQ (reference sequence). CDR3 residues: CASSSGQGNTEAFF. The CDR3 DNA reads as TGTGCCAGCAGCTCGGGACAGGGGAACACTGAAGCTTTCTTT. The full variable domain, in which reference TRBV7-9 and TRBJ1-1 provide the parts outside the CDR3, is DTGVSQNPRHKITKRGQNVTFRCDPISEHNRLYWYRQTLGQGPEFLTYFQNEAQLEKSRLLSDRFSAERPKGSFSTLEIQRTEQGDSAMYLCASSSGQGNTEAFFGQGTRLTVV.

The rearrangement joins TRBV5-1 to TRBJ1-1, with TRBD1 matching 12 bases. Germline CDR1 SGHRS, CDR2 YFSETQ. The CDR3 contains 16 residues. The V segment lost 4 bases and the J segment 1 base; nucleotides outside the gene matches: 5. CDR3 sequence: CASSPMGQGANTEAFF. The CDR3, as DNA: TGCGCCAGCAGCCCGATGGGACAGGGGGCGAACACTGAAGCTTTCTTT.